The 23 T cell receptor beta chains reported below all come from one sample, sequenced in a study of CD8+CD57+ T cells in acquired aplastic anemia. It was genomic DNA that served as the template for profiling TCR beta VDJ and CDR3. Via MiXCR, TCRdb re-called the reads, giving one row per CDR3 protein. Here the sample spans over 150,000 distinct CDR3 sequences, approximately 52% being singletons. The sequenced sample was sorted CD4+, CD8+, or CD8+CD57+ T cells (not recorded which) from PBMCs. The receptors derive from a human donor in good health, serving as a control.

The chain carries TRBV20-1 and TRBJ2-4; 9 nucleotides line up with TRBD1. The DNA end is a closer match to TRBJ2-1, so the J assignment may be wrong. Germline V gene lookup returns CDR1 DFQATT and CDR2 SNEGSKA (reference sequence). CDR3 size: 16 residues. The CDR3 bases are TGCAGTGCTAGCGGGGAACACAGGGGGCGCAGAAATGAGCAGTTCTTC. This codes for CSASGEHRGRRNEQFF.

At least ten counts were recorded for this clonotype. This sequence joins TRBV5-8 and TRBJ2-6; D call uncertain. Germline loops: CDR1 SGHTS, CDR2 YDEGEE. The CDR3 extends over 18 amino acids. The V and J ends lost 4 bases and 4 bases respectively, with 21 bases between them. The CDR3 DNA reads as TGTGCCAGCAGCCCCGGAGATCTACGGACGCACGGGGCCAACGTCCTGACTTTC. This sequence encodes CASSPGDLRTHGANVLTF.

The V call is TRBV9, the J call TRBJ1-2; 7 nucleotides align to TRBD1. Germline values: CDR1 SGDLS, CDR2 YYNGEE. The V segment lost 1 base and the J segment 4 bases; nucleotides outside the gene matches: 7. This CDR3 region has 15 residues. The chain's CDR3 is CASSVNRGWGYGYTF. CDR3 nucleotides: TGTGCCAGCAGCGTAAACAGGGGATGGGGCTATGGCTACACCTTC.

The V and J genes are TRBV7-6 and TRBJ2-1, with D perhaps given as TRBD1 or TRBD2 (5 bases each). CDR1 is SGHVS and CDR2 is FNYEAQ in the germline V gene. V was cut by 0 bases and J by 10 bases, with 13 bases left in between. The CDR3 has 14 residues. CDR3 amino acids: CASSLARGNTEQFF. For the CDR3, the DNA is TGTGCCAGCAGCTTAGCGAGGGGAAACACGGAGCAGTTCTTC.

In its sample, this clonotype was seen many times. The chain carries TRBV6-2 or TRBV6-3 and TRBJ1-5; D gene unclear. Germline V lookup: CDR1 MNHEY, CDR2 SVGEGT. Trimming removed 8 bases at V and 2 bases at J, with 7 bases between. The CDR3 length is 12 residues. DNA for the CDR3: TGTGCCAGCGGTCGAGGCAATCAGCCCCAGCATTTT. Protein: CASGRGNQPQHF.

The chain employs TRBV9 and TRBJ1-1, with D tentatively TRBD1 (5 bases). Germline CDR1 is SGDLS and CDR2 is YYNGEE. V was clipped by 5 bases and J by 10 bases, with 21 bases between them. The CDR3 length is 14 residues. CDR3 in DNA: TGTGCCAGCAGTGAATATCCTGCACGCGGGGGAGCTTTCTTT. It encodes CASSEYPARGGAFF.

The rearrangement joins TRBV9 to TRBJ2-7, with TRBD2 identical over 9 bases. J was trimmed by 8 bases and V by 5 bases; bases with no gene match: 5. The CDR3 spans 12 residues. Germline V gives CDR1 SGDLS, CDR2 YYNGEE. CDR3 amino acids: CASSAGGPKQYF. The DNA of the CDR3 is TGTGCCAGCAGTGCGGGGGGGCCGAAGCAGTACTTC.

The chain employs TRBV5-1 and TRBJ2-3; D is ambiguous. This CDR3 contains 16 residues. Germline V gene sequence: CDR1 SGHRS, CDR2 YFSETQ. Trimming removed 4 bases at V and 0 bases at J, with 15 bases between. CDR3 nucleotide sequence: TGCGCCAGCAGCCAAGACCCCACTCCTAGCACAGATACGCAGTATTTT. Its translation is CASSQDPTPSTDTQYF.

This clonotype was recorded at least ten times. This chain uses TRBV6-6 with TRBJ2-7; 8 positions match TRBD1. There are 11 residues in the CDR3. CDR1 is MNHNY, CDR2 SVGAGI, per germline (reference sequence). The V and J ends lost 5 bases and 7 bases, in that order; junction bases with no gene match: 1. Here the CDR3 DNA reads TGTGCCAGCAGTAGGACAGGGGAGCAGTACTTC. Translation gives CASSRTGEQYF.

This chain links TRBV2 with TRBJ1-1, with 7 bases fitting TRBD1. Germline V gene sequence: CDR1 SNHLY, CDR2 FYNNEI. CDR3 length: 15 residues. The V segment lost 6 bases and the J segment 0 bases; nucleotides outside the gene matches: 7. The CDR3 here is CASRTGVLMNTEAFF. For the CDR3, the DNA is TGTGCCAGCAGAACAGGGGTCCTAATGAACACTGAAGCTTTCTTT.

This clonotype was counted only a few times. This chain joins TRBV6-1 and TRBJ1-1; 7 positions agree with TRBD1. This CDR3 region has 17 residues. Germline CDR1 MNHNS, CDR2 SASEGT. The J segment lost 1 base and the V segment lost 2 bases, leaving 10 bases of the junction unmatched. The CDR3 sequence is CASSECWDSKANTEAFF. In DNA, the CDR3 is TGTGCCAGCAGTGAATGTTGGGACAGCAAAGCGAACACTGAAGCTTTCTTT.

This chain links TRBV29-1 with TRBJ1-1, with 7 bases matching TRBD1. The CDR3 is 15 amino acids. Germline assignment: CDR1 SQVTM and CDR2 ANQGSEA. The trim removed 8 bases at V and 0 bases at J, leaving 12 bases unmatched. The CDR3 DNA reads TGCAGCTTCACGGGACAGACTTTCATGAACACTGAAGCTTTCTTT. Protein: CSFTGQTFMNTEAFF.

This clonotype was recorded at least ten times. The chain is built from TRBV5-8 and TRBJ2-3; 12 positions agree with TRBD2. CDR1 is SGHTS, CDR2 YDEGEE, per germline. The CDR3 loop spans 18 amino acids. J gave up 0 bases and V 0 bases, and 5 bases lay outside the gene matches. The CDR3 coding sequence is TGTGCCAGCAGCTTGGGCCTAGCGGGGGGGCTTAGCACAGATACGCAGTATTTT. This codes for CASSLGLAGGLSTDTQYF.

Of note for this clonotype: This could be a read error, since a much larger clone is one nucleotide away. The CDR3 bases are TGTGCCTGGACGTGGGGGGGCCCCGAGAATTCACTCCTCCACTTT. Translating gives CAWTWGGPENSLLHF. The gene calls are TRBV30 and TRBJ1-6, with a possible D match to TRBD1 (6 bases). The CDR3 is 15 residues long. Germline CDR1 and CDR2: GTSNPN and SVGIG (reference sequence).

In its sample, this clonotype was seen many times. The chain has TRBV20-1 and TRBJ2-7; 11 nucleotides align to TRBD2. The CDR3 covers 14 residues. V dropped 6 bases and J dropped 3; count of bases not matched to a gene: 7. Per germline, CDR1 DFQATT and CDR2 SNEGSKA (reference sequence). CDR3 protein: CSATGLAGIYEQYF. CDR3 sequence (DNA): TGCAGTGCGACCGGACTAGCGGGTATCTACGAGCAGTACTTC.

The CDR3 coding sequence is TGTGCCAGCAGCTTGGGGGGACTAGCGGAAGAGACCCAGCATTTT. Protein sequence: CASSLGGLAEETQHF. The V gene is TRBV5-4, the J gene TRBJ1-5; D might be TRBD1 (5 bases). CDR1 and CDR2 (germline): SGHNT, YYREEE (reference sequence). Trimming removed 0 bases from V and 11 bases from J, with 18 bases in between. There are 15 residues in the CDR3.

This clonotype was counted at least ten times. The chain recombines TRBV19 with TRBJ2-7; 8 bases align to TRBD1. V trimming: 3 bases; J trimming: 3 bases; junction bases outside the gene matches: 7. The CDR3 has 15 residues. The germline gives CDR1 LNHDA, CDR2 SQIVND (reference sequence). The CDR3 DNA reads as TGTGCCAGTAGTATGGGGAGACAGGGGAACTACGAGCAGTACTTC. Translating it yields CASSMGRQGNYEQYF.

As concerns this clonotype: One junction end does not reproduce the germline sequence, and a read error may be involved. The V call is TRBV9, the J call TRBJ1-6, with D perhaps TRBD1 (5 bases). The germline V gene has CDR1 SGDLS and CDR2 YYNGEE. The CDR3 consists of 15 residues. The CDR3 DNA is TGTGCCAGCAGCGTAGTTGGGACCCCTAATTCACCCCTCCGCTTT. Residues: CASSVVGTPNSPLRF.

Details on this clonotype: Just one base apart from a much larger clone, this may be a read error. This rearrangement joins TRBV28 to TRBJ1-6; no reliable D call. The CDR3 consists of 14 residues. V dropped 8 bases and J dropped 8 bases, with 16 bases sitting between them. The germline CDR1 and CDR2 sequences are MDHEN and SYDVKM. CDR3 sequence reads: CASGPGPLDSPLHF. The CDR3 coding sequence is TGTGCCAGCGGTCCCGGGCCACTCGATTCACCCCTCCACTTT.

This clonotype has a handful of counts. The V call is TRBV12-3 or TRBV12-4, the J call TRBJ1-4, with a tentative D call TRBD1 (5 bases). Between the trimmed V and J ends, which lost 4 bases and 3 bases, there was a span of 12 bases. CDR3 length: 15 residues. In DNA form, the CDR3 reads TGTGCCAGCAGTTGGCAGACAGCGCCTAATGAAAAACTGTTTTTT. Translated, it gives CASSWQTAPNEKLFF.

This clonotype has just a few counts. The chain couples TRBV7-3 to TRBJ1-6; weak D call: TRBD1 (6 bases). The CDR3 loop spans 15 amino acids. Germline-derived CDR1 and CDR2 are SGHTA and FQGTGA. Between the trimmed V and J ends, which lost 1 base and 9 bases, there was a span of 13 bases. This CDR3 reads CASSLMQGFVSPLHF. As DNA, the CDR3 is TGTGCCAGCAGCTTAATGCAGGGGTTTGTTTCACCCCTCCACTTT.

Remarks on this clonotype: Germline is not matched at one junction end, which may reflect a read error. The CDR3 loop is CASSVAGREQDTQYF. CDR3 bases: TGTGCCAGCAGCGTAGCTGGGCGGGAGCAAGATACGCAGTATTTT. This rearrangement joins TRBV7-6 to TRBJ2-3; 7 bases agree with TRBD2. Germline V gene lookup returns CDR1 SGHVS and CDR2 FNYEAQ. The CDR3 consists of 15 residues.

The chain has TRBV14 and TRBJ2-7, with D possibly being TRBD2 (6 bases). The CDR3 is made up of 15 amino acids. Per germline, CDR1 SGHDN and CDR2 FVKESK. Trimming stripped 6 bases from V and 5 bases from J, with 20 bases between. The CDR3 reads CASSGRPGVVDEQYF. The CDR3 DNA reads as TGTGCCAGCAGTGGGAGGCCAGGAGTCGTTGACGAGCAGTACTTC. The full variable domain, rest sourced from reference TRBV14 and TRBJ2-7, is EAGVTQFPSHSVIEKGQTVTLRCDPISGHDNLYWYRRVMGKEIKFLLHFVKESKQDESGMPNNRFLAERTGGTYSTLKVQPAELEDSGVYFCASSGRPGVVDEQYFGPGTRLTVT.